The rows below give T cell receptor beta chains drawn from one sample of a study of T cell responses to AZD1222 COVID-19 vaccine. Data came from immunoSEQ multiplex PCR; TCRdb stores just in-frame clones and leaves some out. The repertoire holds around 130,000 clones, with approximately 85% as singletons. The sequenced sample was peripheral blood, obtained on day 0 of AZD1222 vaccination. The receptors here all came from an adult in good health. Both conserved end residues are part of each CDR3. The order of the fields is J gene, V gene, CDR3 length, D gene, clone size, CDR3 protein, CDR3 DNA. A D gene is named only where the DNA matches it firmly. Clone size, where shown, is once, few, many, or a class for clones that have expanded.

j_call: TRBJ1-1; v_call: TRBV29-1; cdr3_length: 11; d_call: NA; clone_size: NA; cdr3_aa: CSVDPGTRAFF; cdr3_nt: TGCAGCGTGGATCCCGGGACAAGAGCTTTCTTT
j_call: TRBJ2-7; v_call: TRBV7-2; cdr3_length: 11; d_call: NA; clone_size: NA; cdr3_aa: CASSWNYEQYF; cdr3_nt: TGTGCCAGCAGCTGGAACTACGAGCAGTACTTC
j_call: TRBJ2-7; v_call: TRBV7-2; cdr3_length: 14; d_call: NA; clone_size: once; cdr3_aa: CASSLDRFSYEQYF; cdr3_nt: TGTGCCAGCAGCTTAGACAGGTTCTCCTACGAGCAGTACTTC
j_call: TRBJ2-5; v_call: TRBV7-9; cdr3_length: 14; d_call: TRBD2; clone_size: NA; cdr3_aa: CASSLVGGAETQYF; cdr3_nt: TGTGCCAGCAGCTTAGTCGGGGGGGCTGAGACCCAGTACTTC
j_call: TRBJ1-3; v_call: TRBV25-1; cdr3_length: 12; d_call: NA; clone_size: NA; cdr3_aa: CASSGSGNTIYF; cdr3_nt: TGTGCCAGCAGTGGCTCTGGAAACACCATATATTTT
j_call: TRBJ1-4; v_call: TRBV11-2; cdr3_length: 12; d_call: NA; clone_size: NA; cdr3_aa: CASRGGGEKLFF; cdr3_nt: TGTGCCAGCAGGGGCGGGGGTGAAAAACTGTTTTTT
j_call: TRBJ1-2; v_call: TRBV29-1; cdr3_length: 16; d_call: TRBD1; clone_size: once; cdr3_aa: CSVRGTDHALNYGYTF; cdr3_nt: TGCAGCGTTCGCGGGACAGACCACGCCTTGAACTATGGCTACACCTTC
j_call: TRBJ2-3; v_call: TRBV6-5; cdr3_length: 15; d_call: TRBD2; clone_size: NA; cdr3_aa: CASSYSLGGENTQYF; cdr3_nt: TGTGCCAGCAGTTACTCGCTGGGGGGGGAAAATACGCAGTATTTT
j_call: TRBJ1-4; v_call: TRBV3-1/TRBV3-2; cdr3_length: 14; d_call: NA; clone_size: few; cdr3_aa: CASSHQDGNEKLFF; cdr3_nt: TGTGCCAGCAGCCATCAGGACGGGAATGAAAAACTGTTTTTT
j_call: TRBJ2-3; v_call: TRBV19; cdr3_length: 16; d_call: NA; clone_size: NA; cdr3_aa: CASSNPLTGSTDTQYF; cdr3_nt: TGTGCCAGTAGTAATCCACTTACTGGAAGCACAGATACGCAGTATTTT
j_call: TRBJ1-3; v_call: TRBV6-1; cdr3_length: 17; d_call: NA; clone_size: NA; cdr3_aa: CASSDAPGPISGNTIYF; cdr3_nt: TGTGCCAGCAGTGATGCCCCGGGACCGATCTCTGGAAACACCATATATTTT
j_call: TRBJ2-5; v_call: TRBV7-2; cdr3_length: 15; d_call: TRBD2; clone_size: NA; cdr3_aa: CASTTSGGSGETQYF; cdr3_nt: TGTGCCAGCACGACTAGCGGGGGGAGTGGAGAGACCCAGTACTTC
j_call: TRBJ1-2; v_call: TRBV4-2; cdr3_length: 15; d_call: NA; clone_size: NA; cdr3_aa: CASSQDGFSNYGYTF; cdr3_nt: TGTGCCAGCAGCCAAGACGGCTTCAGTAACTATGGCTACACCTTC
j_call: TRBJ1-4; v_call: TRBV5-8; cdr3_length: 15; d_call: NA; clone_size: NA; cdr3_aa: CASSFQGLTNEKLFF; cdr3_nt: TGTGCCAGCAGCTTTCAGGGGTTAACTAATGAAAAACTGTTTTTT
j_call: TRBJ2-1; v_call: TRBV19; cdr3_length: 17; d_call: TRBD2; clone_size: NA; cdr3_aa: CASSIRALSGGFNEQFF; cdr3_nt: TGTGCCAGTAGTATCCGGGCCCTTAGCGGGGGCTTTAATGAGCAGTTCTTC
j_call: TRBJ1-1; v_call: TRBV28; cdr3_length: 14; d_call: NA; clone_size: NA; cdr3_aa: CASSLGPDRTEAFF; cdr3_nt: TGTGCCAGCAGTTTAGGGCCTGATCGCACTGAAGCTTTCTTT
j_call: TRBJ2-7; v_call: TRBV5-4; cdr3_length: 14; d_call: NA; clone_size: NA; cdr3_aa: CAASLKGRTYEQYF; cdr3_nt: TGTGCCGCCAGCTTAAAAGGCCGAACCTACGAGCAGTACTTC
j_call: TRBJ1-2; v_call: TRBV24-1; cdr3_length: 17; d_call: NA; clone_size: NA; cdr3_aa: CATSGGSPAAESGGYTF; cdr3_nt: TGTGCCACCAGTGGAGGCTCCCCAGCCGCTGAATCGGGTGGCTACACCTTC
j_call: TRBJ2-3; v_call: TRBV14; cdr3_length: 11; d_call: NA; clone_size: NA; cdr3_aa: CASSQRDTQYF; cdr3_nt: TGTGCCAGCAGCCAAAGGGATACGCAGTATTTT
j_call: TRBJ1-6; v_call: TRBV19; cdr3_length: 13; d_call: NA; clone_size: NA; cdr3_aa: CATTGIDNSPLHF; cdr3_nt: TGTGCCACCACAGGAATTGATAATTCACCCCTCCACTTT
j_call: TRBJ2-1; v_call: TRBV13; cdr3_length: 14; d_call: NA; clone_size: NA; cdr3_aa: CASSREGEGVEQFF; cdr3_nt: TGTGCCAGCAGCAGAGAAGGGGAGGGGGTTGAGCAGTTCTTC
j_call: TRBJ1-2; v_call: TRBV24-1; cdr3_length: 12; d_call: NA; clone_size: NA; cdr3_aa: CATSDRTAGYTF; cdr3_nt: TGTGCCACCAGTGATAGGACCGCAGGCTACACCTTC